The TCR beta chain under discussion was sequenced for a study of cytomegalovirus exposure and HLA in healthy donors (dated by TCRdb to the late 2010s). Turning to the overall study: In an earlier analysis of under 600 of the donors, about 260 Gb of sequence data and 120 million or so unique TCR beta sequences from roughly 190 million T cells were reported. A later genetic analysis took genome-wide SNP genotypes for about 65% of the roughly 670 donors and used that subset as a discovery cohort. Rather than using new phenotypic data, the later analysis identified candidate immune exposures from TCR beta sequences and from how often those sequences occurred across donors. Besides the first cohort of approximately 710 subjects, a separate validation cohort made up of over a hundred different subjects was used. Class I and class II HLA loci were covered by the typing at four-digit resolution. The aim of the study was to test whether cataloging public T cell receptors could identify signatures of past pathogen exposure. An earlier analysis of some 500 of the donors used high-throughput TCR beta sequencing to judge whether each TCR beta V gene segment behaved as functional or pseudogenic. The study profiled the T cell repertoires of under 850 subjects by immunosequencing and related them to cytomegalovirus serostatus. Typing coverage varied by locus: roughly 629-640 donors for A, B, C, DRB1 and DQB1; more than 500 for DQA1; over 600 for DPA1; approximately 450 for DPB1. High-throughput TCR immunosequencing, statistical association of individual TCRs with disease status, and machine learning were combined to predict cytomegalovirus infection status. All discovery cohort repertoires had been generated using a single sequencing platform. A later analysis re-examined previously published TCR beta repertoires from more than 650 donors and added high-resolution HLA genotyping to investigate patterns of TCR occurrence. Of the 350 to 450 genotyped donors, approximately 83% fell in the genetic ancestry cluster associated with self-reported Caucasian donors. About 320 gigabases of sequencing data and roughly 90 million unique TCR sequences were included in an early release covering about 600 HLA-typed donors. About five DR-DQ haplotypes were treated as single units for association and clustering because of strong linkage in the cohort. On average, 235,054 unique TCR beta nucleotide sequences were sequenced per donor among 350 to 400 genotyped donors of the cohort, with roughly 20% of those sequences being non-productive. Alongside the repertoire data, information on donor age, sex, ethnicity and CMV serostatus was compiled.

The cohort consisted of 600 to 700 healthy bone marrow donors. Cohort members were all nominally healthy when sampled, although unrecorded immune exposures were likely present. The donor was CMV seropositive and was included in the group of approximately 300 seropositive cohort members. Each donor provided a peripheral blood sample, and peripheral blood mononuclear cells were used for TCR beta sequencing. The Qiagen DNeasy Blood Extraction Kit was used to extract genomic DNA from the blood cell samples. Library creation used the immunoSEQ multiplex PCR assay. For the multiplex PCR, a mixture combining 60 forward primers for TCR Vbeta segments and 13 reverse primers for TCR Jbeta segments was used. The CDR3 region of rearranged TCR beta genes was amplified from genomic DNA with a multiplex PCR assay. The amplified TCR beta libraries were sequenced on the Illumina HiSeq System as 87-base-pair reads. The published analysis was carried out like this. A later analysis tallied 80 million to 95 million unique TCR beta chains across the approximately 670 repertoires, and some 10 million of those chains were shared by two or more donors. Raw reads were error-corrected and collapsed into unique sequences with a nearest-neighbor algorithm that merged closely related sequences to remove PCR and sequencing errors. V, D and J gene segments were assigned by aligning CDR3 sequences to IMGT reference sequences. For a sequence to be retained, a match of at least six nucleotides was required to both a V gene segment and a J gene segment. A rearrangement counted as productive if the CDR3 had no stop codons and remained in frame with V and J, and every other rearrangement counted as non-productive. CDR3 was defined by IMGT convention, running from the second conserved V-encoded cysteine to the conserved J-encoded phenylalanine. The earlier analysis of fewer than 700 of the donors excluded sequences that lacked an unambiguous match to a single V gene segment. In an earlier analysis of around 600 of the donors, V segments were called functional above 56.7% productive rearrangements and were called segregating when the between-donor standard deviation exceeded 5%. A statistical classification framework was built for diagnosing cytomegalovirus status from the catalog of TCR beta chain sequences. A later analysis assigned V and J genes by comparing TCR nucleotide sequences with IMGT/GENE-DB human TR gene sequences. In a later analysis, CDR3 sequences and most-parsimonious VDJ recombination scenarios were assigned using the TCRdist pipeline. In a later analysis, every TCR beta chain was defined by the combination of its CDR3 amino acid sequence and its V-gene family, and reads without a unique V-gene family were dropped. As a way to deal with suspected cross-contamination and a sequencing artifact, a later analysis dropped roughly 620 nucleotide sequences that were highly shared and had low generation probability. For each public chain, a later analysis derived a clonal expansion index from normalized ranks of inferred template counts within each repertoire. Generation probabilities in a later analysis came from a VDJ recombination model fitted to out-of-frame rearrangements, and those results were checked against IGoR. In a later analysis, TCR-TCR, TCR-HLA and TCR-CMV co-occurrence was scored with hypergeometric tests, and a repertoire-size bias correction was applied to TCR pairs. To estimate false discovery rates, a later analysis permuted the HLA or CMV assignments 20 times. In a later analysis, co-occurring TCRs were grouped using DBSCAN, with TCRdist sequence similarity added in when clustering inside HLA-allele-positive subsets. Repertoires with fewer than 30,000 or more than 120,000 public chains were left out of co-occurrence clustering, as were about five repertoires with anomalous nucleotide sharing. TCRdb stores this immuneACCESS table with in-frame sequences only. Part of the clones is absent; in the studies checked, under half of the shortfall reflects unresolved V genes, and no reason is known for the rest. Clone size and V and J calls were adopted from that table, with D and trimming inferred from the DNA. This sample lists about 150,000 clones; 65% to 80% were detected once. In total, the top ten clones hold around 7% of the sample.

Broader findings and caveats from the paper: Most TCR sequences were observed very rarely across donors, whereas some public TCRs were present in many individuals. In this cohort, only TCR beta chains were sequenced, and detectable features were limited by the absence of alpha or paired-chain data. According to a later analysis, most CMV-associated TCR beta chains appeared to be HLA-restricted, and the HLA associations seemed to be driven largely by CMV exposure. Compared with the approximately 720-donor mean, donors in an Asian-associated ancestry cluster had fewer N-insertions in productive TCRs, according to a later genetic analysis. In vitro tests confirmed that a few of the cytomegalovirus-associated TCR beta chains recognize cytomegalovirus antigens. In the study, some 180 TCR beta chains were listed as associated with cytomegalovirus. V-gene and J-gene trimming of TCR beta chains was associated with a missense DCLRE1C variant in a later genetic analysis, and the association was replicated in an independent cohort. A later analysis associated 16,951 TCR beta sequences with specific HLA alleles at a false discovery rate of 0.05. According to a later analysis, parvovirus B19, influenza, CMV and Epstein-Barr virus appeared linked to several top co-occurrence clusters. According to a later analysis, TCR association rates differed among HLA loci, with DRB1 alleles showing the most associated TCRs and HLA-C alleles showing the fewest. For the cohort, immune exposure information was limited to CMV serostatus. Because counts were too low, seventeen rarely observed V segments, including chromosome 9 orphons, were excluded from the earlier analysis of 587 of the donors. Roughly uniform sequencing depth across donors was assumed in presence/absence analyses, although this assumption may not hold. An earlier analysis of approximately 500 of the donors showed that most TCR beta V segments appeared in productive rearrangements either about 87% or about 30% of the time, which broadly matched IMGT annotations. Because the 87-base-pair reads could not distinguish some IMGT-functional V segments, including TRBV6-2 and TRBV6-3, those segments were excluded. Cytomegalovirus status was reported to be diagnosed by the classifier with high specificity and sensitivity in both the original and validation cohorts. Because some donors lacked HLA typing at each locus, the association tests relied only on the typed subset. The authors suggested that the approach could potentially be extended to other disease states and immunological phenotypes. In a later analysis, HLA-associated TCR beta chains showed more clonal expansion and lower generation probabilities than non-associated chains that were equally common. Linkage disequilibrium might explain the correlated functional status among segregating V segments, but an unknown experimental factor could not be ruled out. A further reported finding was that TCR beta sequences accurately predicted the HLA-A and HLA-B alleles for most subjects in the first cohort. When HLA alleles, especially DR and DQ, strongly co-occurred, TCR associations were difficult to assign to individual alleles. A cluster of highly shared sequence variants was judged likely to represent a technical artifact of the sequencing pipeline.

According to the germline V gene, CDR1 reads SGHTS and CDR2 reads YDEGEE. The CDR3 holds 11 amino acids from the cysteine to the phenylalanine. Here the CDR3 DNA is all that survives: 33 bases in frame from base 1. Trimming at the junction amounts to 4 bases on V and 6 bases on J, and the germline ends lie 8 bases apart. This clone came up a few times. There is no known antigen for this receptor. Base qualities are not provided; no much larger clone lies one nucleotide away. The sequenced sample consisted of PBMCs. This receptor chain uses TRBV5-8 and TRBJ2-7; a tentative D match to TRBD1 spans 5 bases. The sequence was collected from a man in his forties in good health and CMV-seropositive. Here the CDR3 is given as CASSAQGEQYF. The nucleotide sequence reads TGTGCCAGCAGCGCTCAGGGCGAGCAGTACTTC.